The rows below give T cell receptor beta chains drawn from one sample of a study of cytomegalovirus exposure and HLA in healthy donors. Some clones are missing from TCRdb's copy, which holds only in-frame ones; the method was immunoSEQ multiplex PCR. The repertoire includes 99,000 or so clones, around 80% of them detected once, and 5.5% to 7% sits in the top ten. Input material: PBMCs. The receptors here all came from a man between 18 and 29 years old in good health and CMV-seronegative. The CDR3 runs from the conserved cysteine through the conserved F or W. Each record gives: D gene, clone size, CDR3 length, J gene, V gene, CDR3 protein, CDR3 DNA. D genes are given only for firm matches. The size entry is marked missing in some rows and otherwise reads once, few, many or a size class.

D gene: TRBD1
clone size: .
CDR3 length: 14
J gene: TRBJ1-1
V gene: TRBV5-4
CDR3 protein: CASSTDRAIHEAFF
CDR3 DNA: TGTGCCAGCAGCACGGACAGGGCTATTCATGAAGCTTTCTTT

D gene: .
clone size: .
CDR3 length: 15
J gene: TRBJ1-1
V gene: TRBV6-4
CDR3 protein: CASSYSTGGGTEAFF
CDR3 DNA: TGTGCCAGCAGTTACTCGACAGGAGGCGGCACTGAAGCTTTCTTT

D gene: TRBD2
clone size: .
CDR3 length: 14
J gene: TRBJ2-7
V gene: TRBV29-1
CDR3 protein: CSVQRGLAGNEQYF
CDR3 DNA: TGCAGCGTACAACGGGGACTAGCGGGAAACGAGCAGTACTTC

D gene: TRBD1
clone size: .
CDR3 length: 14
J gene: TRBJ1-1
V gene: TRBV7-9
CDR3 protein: CASSSRDSYTEAFF
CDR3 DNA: TGTGCCAGCAGCTCGCGGGACAGTTACACTGAAGCTTTCTTT

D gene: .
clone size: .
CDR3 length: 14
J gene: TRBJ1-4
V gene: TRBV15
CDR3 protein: CATSRDLGNEKLFF
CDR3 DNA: TGTGCCACCAGCAGAGATCTAGGCAATGAAAAACTGTTTTTT

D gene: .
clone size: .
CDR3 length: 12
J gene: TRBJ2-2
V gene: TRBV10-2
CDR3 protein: CASSEIAGELFF
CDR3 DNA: TGCGCCAGCAGTGAGATCGCCGGGGAGCTGTTTTTT

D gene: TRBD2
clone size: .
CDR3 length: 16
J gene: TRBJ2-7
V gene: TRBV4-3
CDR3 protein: CASSSSFGGFGGEQYF
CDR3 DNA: TGCGCCAGCAGCTCCTCGTTCGGGGGGTTCGGTGGCGAGCAGTACTTC

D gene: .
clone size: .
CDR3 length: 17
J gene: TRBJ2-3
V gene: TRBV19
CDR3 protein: CASSLTTGPIGTDTQYF
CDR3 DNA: TGTGCCAGTAGTCTCACGACAGGCCCTATAGGCACAGATACGCAGTATTTT

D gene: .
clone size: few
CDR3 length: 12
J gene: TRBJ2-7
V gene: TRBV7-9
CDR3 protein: CASSSLEGAWNF
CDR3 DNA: TGTGCCAGCAGCTCGTTGGAGGGGGCGTGGAACTTC

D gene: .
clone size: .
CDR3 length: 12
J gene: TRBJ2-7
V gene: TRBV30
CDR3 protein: CACRTPAYEQYF
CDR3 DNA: TGTGCCTGCCGGACACCTGCCTACGAGCAGTACTTC

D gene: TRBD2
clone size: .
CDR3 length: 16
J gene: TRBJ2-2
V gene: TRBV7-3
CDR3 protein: CASSTTSGANTGELFF
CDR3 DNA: TGTGCCAGCAGCACAACTAGCGGAGCCAACACCGGGGAGCTGTTTTTT

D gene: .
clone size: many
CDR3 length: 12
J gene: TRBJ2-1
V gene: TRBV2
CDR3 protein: CASRYRVSEQFF
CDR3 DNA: TGTGCCAGCAGATACAGGGTTAGTGAGCAGTTCTTC

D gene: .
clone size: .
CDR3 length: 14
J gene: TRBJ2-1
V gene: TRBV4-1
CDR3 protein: CASSLQSSYNEQFF
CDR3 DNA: TGCGCCAGCAGCCTACAAAGCTCCTACAATGAGCAGTTCTTC

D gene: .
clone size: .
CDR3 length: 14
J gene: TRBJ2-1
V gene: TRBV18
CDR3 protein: CASSPPPGNNEQFF
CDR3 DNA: TGTGCCAGCTCACCACCGCCAGGCAACAATGAGCAGTTCTTC

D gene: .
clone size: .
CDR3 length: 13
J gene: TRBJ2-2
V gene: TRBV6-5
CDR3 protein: CASSPRNTGELFF
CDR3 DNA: TGTGCCAGCAGTCCTCGGAACACCGGGGAGCTGTTTTTT

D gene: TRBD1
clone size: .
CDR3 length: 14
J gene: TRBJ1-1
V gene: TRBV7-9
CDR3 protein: CASSWDRQNTEAFF
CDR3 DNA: TGTGCCAGCAGCTGGGACAGACAGAACACTGAAGCTTTCTTT

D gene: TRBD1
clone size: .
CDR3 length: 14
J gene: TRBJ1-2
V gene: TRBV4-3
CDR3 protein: CASSRGQGEEGYTF
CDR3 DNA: TGCGCCAGCAGCCGTGGACAGGGAGAAGAGGGCTACACCTTC

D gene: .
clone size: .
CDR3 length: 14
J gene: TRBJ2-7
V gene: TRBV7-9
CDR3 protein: CASSLMSLPLEQYF
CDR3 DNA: TGTGCCAGCAGCTTAATGTCACTACCCTTAGAGCAGTACTTC

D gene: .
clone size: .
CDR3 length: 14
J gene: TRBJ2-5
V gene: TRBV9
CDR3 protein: CASSVGLGLETQYF
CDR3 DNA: TGTGCCAGCAGCGTAGGACTAGGTTTAGAGACCCAGTACTTC

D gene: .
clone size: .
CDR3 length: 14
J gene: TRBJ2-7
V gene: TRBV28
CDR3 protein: CASTTPPGAYEQYF
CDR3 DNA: TGTGCCAGCACAACCCCCCCAGGGGCCTACGAGCAGTACTTC

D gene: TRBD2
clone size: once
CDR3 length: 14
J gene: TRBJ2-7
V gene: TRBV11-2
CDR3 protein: CASSPRTSGYEQYF
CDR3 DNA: TGTGCCAGCAGCCCCCGGACTAGCGGATACGAGCAGTACTTC

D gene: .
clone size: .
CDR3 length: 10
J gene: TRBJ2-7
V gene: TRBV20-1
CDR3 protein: CSASLYEQYF
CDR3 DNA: TGCAGTGCTAGTCTCTACGAGCAGTACTTC